Each of the 10 T cell receptor beta chains below was sequenced from the same sample in a study of cytotoxic CD8 clonotypes in ibrutinib-treated CLL. Data came from immunoSEQ multiplex PCR; TCRdb stores just in-frame clones and leaves some out. Here the sample spans approximately 70,000 clones, approximately 80% being singletons. The sample in question was PBMCs, obtained at disease progression, from a patient treated with ibrutinib. These receptors all come from a human donor with chronic lymphocytic leukemia.

The gene calls are TRBV27 and TRBJ2-3, with D hard to call. Between the trimmed V and J ends, which lost 6 bases and 2 bases, there was a span of 12 bases. Germline values: CDR1 MNHEY, CDR2 SMNVEV (reference sequence). The CDR3 is 14 amino acids. The CDR3 DNA is TGTGCCAGCAGAGTTCTTTGGGACACAGATACGCAGTATTTT. Residues: CASRVLWDTDTQYF.

The gene calls are TRBV18 and TRBJ2-5; 7 bases map to TRBD1. J gave up 2 bases and V 4 bases, and 1 base lay outside the gene matches. The germline V gene encodes CDR1 KGHSH and CDR2 LQKENI. The length of the CDR3 is 13 residues. CDR3 nucleotides: TGTGCCAGCTCACGGGGACAGCAAGAGACCCAGTACTTC. It is translated as CASSRGQQETQYF. The variable domain in full, with the rest retrieved from reference TRBV18 and TRBJ2-5, is NAGVMQNPRHLVRRRGQEARLRCSPMKGHSHVYWYRQLPEEGLKFMVYLQKENIIDESGMPKERFSAEFPKEGPSILRIQQVVRGDSAAYFCASSRGQQETQYFGPGTRLLVL.

This clone appeared once. The J gene is TRBJ1-4, the V gene TRBV27, with D tentatively TRBD1 (5 bases). The CDR3 covers 16 residues. The germline V gene has CDR1 MNHEY and CDR2 SMNVEV (reference sequence). Trimming took off 2 bases at V and 3 bases at J, with 13 bases between the two ends. DNA for the CDR3: TGTGCCAGCAGTTTAAACGGCCGGGGGGCTAATGAAAAACTGTTTTTT. This translates into CASSLNGRGANEKLFF.

The chain couples TRBV6-1 to TRBJ2-7, with no clear D. CDR1 and CDR2 from the germline V gene are MNHNS and SASEGT. Trimming left V 6 bases short and J 3 bases short, with 18 bases between. The CDR3 sequence is 15 residues long. The CDR3 DNA reads TGTGCCAGCAGCATCGCCGTGGGGTCCCGCTACGAGCAGTACTTC. This sequence encodes CASSIAVGSRYEQYF.

This clone turned up a few times. The genes are TRBV29-1 and TRBJ1-5, with TRBD1 as a possible D gene (5 bases). The germline V gene encodes CDR1 SQVTM and CDR2 ANQGSEA. Between the trimmed V and J ends, which lost 6 bases and 1 base, there was a span of 7 bases. This CDR3 has 12 amino acids. The CDR3 reads CSVAGSNQPQHF. CDR3 bases: TGCAGCGTGGCAGGGAGCAATCAGCCCCAGCATTTT.

The CDR3 coding sequence is TGTGCCAGCACCTACGGTCCAGGCTCCTACGAGCAGTACTTC. Translated, it gives CASTYGPGSYEQYF. The chain couples TRBV27 to TRBJ2-7, with no clear D. The ends were cut back, 7 bases at V and 0 bases at J, with 13 bases in the middle. The CDR3 extends over 14 amino acids. CDR1 MNHEY and CDR2 SMNVEV come from the germline V gene (reference sequence).

This clone appeared a single time. The chain employs TRBV5-4 and TRBJ2-3, with D unclear. CDR1 and CDR2 (germline): SGHNT, YYREEE (reference sequence). Trimming stripped 0 bases from V and 2 bases from J, with 10 bases between. The CDR3 length is 15 residues. CDR3 in amino acids: CASSLDGSHTDTQYF. CDR3 coding DNA: TGTGCCAGCAGCTTGGACGGATCCCACACAGATACGCAGTATTTT.

The chain uses TRBV7-6 and TRBJ2-5; D possibly corresponds to TRBD2 (5 bases). This CDR3 has 15 amino acids. Trimming pared 1 base from V and 7 bases from J, leaving 16 bases between. The V gene's germline CDR1 is SGHVS and CDR2 FNYEAQ. The DNA of the CDR3 is TGTGCCAGCAGCTTAGGATTTCTAGCACGCGGGACCCAGTACTTC. Protein: CASSLGFLARGTQYF.

The V gene is TRBV6-5, the J gene TRBJ1-1; tentatively, D is TRBD1 (5 bases). Germline V gene lookup returns CDR1 MNHEY and CDR2 SVGAGI. V shed 6 bases and J shed 11 bases, with 22 bases lying between them. The CDR3 sequence is 14 residues long. The CDR3: CASRGPGRNIGAFF. CDR3 DNA sequence: TGTGCCAGCAGGGGACCGGGACGGAACATTGGGGCTTTCTTT.

This sequence joins TRBV18 and TRBJ1-4, with a tentative D call TRBD1 (6 bases). Germline V lookup: CDR1 KGHSH, CDR2 LQKENI. CDR3 length: 14 amino acids. Trimming removed 6 bases from V and 3 bases from J, with 11 bases in between. CDR3: CASSQGLANEKLFF. For the CDR3, the DNA is TGTGCCAGCTCTCAGGGGTTGGCTAATGAAAAACTGTTTTTT. The full variable domain, completed using reference TRBV18 and TRBJ1-4, is NAGVMQNPRHLVRRRGQEARLRCSPMKGHSHVYWYRQLPEEGLKFMVYLQKENIIDESGMPKERFSAEFPKEGPSILRIQQVVRGDSAAYFCASSQGLANEKLFFGSGTQLSVL.